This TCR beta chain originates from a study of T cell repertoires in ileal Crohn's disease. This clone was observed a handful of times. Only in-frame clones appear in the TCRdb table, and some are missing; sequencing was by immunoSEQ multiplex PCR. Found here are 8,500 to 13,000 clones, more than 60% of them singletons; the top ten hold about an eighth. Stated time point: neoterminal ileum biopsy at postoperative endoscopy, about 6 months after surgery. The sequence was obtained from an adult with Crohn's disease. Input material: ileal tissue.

The CDR3 reads CASSVDVGGGLTNYGYTF. DNA for the CDR3: TGTGCCAGCAGCGTAGACGTGGGGGGGGGACTTACTAACTATGGCTACACCTTC. V and J are TRBV9 and TRBJ1-2; TRBD1 is a possible D gene (5 bases). Per the germline V gene, CDR1 is SGDLS and CDR2 is YYNGEE. Trimming left V 0 bases short and J 0 bases short, with 18 bases between. The CDR3 totals 18 residues.